The T cell receptor beta chain described here comes from a study of beta chain features in type 1 diabetes. Study information: Cell yields, gender and age were similar in healthy donors and patients.

Whole-study findings and limits: Among all four CD4+ subsets, Type 1 diabetes patients had TCRB CDR3s that were moderately but significantly shorter. It was possible that PCR favored shorter templates, equally so in patients and controls. Researchers reported that naive, central memory and Treg TCRB repertoires appeared more similar in patients than in healthy donors. Whether HLA type influences TCRB rearrangement remained unresolved here.

The sequenced template was cDNA made from the entire isolated RNA. TCRdb's table, derived via immunoSEQ multiplex PCR, lists solely in-frame clones and lacks some. The sample includes roughly 150,000 clones, approximately 8.1% of them seen just once. This clone was counted between two and nine times. Antigen unknown. Germline CDR1 reads SGHAT; CDR2 reads FQDESV (reference sequence). The V gene end was trimmed by 5 bases and the J gene end by 2 bases; junction bases not matched to a gene: 5. The CDR3 has 14 amino acids. The sequence was collected from a woman aged 40 to 50 with type 1 diabetes. V gene TRBV11-1 combines with J gene TRBJ2-5; TRBD1 aligns across 7 bases. Sequenced material: central memory CD4+ T cells from blood. Here the CDR3 DNA reads TGTGCCAGCAGCCCCCGGGACAGACAAGAGACCCAGTACTTC. Translation gives CASSPRDRQETQYF.